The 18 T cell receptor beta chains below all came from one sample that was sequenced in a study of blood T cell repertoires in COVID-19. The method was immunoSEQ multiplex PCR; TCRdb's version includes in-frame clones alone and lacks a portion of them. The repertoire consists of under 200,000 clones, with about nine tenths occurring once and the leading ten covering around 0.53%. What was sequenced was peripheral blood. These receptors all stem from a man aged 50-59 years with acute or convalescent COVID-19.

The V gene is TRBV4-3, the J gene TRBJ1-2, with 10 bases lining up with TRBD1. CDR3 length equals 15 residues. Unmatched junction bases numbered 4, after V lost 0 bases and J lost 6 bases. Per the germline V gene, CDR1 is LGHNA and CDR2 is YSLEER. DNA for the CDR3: TGCGCCAGCAGCCAAGACGCTGGGACAGGGGATGGCTACACCTTC. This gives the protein CASSQDAGTGDGYTF.

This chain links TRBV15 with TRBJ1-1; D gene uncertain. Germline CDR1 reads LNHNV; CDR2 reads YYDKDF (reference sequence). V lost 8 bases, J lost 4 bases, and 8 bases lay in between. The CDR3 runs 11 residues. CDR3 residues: CATRSGTEAFF. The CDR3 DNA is TGTGCCACCCGATCGGGCACTGAAGCTTTCTTT. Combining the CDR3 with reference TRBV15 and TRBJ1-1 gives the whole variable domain DAMVIQNPRYQVTQFGKPVTLSCSQTLNHNVMYWYQQKSSQAPKLLFHYYDKDFNNEADTPDNFQSRRPNTSFCFLDIRSPGLGDTAMYLCATRSGTEAFFGQGTRLTVV.

The CDR3 coding sequence is TGTGCCAGCAGGACTAGCTTTGTTGATTCAGATACGCAGTATTTT. It codes for CASRTSFVDSDTQYF. The genes are TRBV6-5 and TRBJ2-3; 7 bases fit TRBD2. Germline assignment: CDR1 MNHEY and CDR2 SVGAGI. This CDR3 has 15 amino acids. Losses at the gene ends were 6 bases for V and 4 bases for J; bases not matched to a gene: 10.

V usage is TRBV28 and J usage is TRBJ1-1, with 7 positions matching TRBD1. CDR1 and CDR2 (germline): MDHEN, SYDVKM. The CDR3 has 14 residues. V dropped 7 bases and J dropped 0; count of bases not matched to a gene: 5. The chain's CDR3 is CASTDGQVNTEAFF. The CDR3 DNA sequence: TGTGCCAGCACCGACGGACAGGTGAACACTGAAGCTTTCTTT.

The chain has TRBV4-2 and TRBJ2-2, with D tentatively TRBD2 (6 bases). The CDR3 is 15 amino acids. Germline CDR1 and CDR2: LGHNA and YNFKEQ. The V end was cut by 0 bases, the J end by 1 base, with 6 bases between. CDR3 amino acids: CASSQEGGNTGELFF. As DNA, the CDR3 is TGTGCCAGCAGCCAAGAGGGGGGGAACACCGGGGAGCTGTTTTTT.

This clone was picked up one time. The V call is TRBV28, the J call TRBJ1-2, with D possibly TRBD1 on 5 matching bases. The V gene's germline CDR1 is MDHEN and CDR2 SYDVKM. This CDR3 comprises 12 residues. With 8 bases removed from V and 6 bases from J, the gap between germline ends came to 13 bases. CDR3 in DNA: TGTGCCAGCGCAGGGTCTTGGAATGGCTACACCTTC. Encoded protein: CASAGSWNGYTF.

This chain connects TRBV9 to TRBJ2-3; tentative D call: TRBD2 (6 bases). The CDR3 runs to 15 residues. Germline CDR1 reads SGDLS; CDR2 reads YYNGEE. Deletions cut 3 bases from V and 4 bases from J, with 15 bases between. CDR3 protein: CASSAQSWGADTQYF. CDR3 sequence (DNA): TGTGCCAGCAGCGCCCAGTCGTGGGGGGCAGATACGCAGTATTTT.

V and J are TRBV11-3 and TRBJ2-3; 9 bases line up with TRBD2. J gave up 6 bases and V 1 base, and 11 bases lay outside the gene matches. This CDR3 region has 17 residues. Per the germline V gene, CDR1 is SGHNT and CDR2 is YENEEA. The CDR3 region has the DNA TGTGCCAGCAGCTTAGGGCGGCGGGGGGGCCCTCCCGATACGCAGTATTTT. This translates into CASSLGRRGGPPDTQYF.

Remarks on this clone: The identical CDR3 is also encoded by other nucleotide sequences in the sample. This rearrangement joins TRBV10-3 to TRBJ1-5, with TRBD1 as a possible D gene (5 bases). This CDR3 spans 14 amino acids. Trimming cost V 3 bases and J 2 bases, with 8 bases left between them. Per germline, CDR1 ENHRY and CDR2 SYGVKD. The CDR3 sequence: CAISESGGNQPQHF. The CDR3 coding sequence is TGTGCCATCAGTGAATCGGGGGGCAATCAGCCCCAGCATTTT.

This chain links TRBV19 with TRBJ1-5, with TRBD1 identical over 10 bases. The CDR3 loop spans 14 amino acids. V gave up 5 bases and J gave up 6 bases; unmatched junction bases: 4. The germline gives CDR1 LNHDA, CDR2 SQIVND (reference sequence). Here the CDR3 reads CASSGTGAGQPQHF. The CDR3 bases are TGTGCCAGTAGTGGGACAGGGGCAGGTCAGCCCCAGCATTTT.

The CDR3: CATRTSGGLTGELFF. CDR3 nucleotide sequence: TGTGCCACCAGGACTAGCGGGGGTTTAACCGGGGAGCTGTTTTTT. The chain links TRBV19 to TRBJ2-2; 13 bases are a match to TRBD2. The CDR3 contains 15 residues. V shed 10 bases and J 5 bases; nucleotides not matched to a gene: 7. Germline V gene lookup returns CDR1 LNHDA and CDR2 SQIVND (reference sequence).

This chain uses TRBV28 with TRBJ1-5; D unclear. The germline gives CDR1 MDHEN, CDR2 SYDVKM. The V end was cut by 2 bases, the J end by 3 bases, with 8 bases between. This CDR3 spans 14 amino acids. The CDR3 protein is CASSLLNNNQPQHF. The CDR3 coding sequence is TGTGCCAGCAGTTTACTCAACAACAATCAGCCCCAGCATTTT.

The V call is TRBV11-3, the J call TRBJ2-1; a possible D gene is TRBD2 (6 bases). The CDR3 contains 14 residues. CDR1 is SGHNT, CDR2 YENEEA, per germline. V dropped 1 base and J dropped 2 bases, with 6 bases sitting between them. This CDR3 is CASSLAGAYNEQFF. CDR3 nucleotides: TGTGCCAGCAGCTTAGCGGGAGCCTACAATGAGCAGTTCTTC.

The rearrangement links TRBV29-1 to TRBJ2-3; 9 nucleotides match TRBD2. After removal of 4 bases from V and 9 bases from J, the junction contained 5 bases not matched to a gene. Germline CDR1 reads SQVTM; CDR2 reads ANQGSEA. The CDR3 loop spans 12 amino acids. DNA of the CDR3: TGCAGCGTTGGTAATAGCGGGAGAACGCAGTATTTT. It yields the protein CSVGNSGRTQYF.

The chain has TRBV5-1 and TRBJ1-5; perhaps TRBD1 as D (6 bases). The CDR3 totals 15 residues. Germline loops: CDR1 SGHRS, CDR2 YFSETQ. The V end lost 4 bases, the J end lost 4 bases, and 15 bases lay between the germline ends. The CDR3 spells CASSLQGGPNQPQHF. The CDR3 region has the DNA TGCGCCAGCAGCCTACAGGGTGGCCCAAATCAGCCCCAGCATTTT.

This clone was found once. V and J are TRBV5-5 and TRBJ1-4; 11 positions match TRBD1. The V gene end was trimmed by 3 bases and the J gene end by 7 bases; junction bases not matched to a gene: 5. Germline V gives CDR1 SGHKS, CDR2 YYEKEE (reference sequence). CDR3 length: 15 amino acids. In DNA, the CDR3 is TGTGCCAGCAGCTCGGACAGGGGGCGCGTTGAAAAACTGTTTTTT. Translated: CASSSDRGRVEKLFF. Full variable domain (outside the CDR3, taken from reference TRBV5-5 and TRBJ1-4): DAGVTQSPTHLIKTRGQQVTLRCSPISGHKSVSWYQQVLGQGPQFIFQYYEKEERGRGNFPDRFSARQFPNYSSELNVNALLLGDSALYLCASSSDRGRVEKLFFGSGTQLSVL.

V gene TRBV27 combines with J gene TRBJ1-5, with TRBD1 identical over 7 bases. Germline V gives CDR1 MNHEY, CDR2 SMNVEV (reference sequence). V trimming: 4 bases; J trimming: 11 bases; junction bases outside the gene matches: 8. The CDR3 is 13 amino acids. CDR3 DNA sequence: TGTGCCAGCAGTTCCTCACAGGGGCAGTCCCAGCATTTT. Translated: CASSSSQGQSQHF.

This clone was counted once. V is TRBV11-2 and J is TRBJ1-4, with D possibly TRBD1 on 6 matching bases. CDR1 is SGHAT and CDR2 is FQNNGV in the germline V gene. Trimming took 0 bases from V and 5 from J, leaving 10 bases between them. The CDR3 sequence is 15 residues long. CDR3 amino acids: CASSLEAGVNEKLFF. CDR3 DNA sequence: TGTGCCAGCAGCTTAGAGGCAGGGGTAAATGAAAAACTGTTTTTT.